These 32 T cell receptor beta chains share one sample of origin, sequenced in a study of blood T cell repertoires in COVID-19. Some clones are missing from TCRdb's copy, which holds only in-frame ones; the method was immunoSEQ multiplex PCR. The sample holds under 200,000 clones, more than 65% seen once. The sequencing input was PBMCs or T cells enriched from blood (not recorded which). The receptors come from a woman aged 40 to 50 with acute COVID-19.

J is TRBJ2-5 and V is TRBV3-1 (or the pseudogene TRBV3-2); TRBD1 is a possible D gene (6 bases). The V end lost 3 bases, the J end lost 4 bases, and 15 bases lay between the germline ends. Germline V gene sequence: CDR1 LGHDT, CDR2 YNNKEL (reference sequence). The CDR3 loop spans 15 amino acids. The CDR3: CASSHERGILETQYF. The DNA for the CDR3 is TGTGCCAGCAGCCACGAAAGGGGGATTTTAGAGACCCAGTACTTC.

This sequence joins TRBV11-2 and TRBJ1-4; TRBD1 matches at 11 bases. With 4 bases clipped from V and 0 bases from J, the junction kept 7 bases outside the gene matches. CDR1 and CDR2 from the germline V gene are SGHAT and FQNNGV. This CDR3 has 18 amino acids. DNA of the CDR3: TGTGCCAGCAGCTATAGGACAGGGGGCTCCCCAACTAATGAAAAACTGTTTTTT. Its translation is CASSYRTGGSPTNEKLFF.

The chain combines TRBV11-2 with TRBJ1-6, with D maybe TRBD1 (6 bases). This CDR3 is 15 amino acids long. V lost 5 bases, J lost 10 bases, and 18 bases lay in between. Germline-derived CDR1 and CDR2 are SGHAT and FQNNGV. The CDR3 region has the DNA TGTGCCAGCAGCACCTCCACAGGGAATAGATCACCCCTCCACTTT. Translating gives CASSTSTGNRSPLHF.

The genes are TRBV7-6 and TRBJ2-1; D is perhaps TRBD1 (7 bases). CDR1 and CDR2 from the germline V gene are SGHVS and FNYEAQ. This CDR3 spans 18 amino acids. V lost 4 bases and J lost 6, with 25 bases in between. The CDR3 DNA reads TGTGCCAGCAGCTCCCCGAGGGGGCGGGACTCCCCCCCCAATGAGCAGTTCTTC. Translated, it gives CASSSPRGRDSPPNEQFF.

The rearrangement uses TRBV24-1 and TRBJ2-1; 11 positions match TRBD1. The germline CDR1 and CDR2 sequences are KGHDR and SFDVKD. V lost 4 bases, J lost 8 bases, and 12 bases stayed unmatched. The CDR3 extends over 17 amino acids. CDR3 region: CATSDGLRTGGFDEQFF. CDR3 nucleotides: TGTGCCACCAGTGACGGTCTGAGGACAGGGGGCTTTGATGAGCAGTTCTTC.

This chain links TRBV7-2 with TRBJ2-1; tentatively, D is TRBD2 (6 bases). The CDR3 runs to 16 residues. Trimming removed 3 bases at V and 4 bases at J, with 16 bases between. In germline, CDR1 is SGHTA, CDR2 FQGNSA. CDR3 protein: CASSLIVTREYNEQFF. The CDR3 nucleotides are TGTGCCAGCAGCTTGATTGTGACTAGAGAATACAATGAGCAGTTCTTC.

This chain uses TRBV12-3 or TRBV12-4 with TRBJ1-2; 7 nucleotides match TRBD1. This CDR3 comprises 13 residues. J lost 3 bases, V lost 3 bases, and 1 base had no gene match. In DNA, the CDR3 is TGTGCCAGCAGTTTTGACAGGGACTATGGCTACACCTTC. Its translation is CASSFDRDYGYTF.

The chain recombines TRBV19 with TRBJ1-2, with TRBD1 identical over 8 bases. CDR1 and CDR2 from the germline V gene are LNHDA and SQIVND (reference sequence). The V gene end was trimmed by 3 bases and the J gene end by 8 bases; junction bases not matched to a gene: 8. The CDR3 extends over 14 amino acids. The CDR3 sequence: CASSIAQGAPGYTF. CDR3 DNA sequence: TGTGCCAGTAGTATTGCCCAGGGGGCTCCGGGCTACACCTTC.

In its sample, this clone was seen once. The gene calls are TRBV4-1 and TRBJ2-3; 7 bases are shared with TRBD1. Trimming at V came to 0 bases and at J to 6 bases, leaving 3 bases not matched to a gene. The CDR3 has 14 residues. CDR1 MGHRA and CDR2 YSYEKL come from the germline V gene. This CDR3 is CASSQEGRGDTQYF. DNA of the CDR3: TGCGCCAGCAGCCAAGAGGGCAGGGGGGATACGCAGTATTTT.

The chain couples TRBV10-3 to TRBJ2-7; 12 bases line up with TRBD2. In germline, CDR1 is ENHRY, CDR2 SYGVKD. The CDR3 is 15 amino acids. With 6 bases clipped from V and 7 bases from J, the junction kept 10 bases outside the gene matches. The CDR3 DNA follows: TGTGCCATCAGCGGACTAGCGGGGCCCGCAGGGGAGCAGTACGTC. It is translated as CAISGLAGPAGEQYV.

V and J are TRBV11-1 and TRBJ2-1, with 7 nucleotides matching TRBD2. V was clipped by 1 base and J by 8 bases; unmatched bases: 8. From germline, CDR1 is SGHAT and CDR2 FQDESV (reference sequence). CDR3 length: 15 amino acids. Written as DNA, the CDR3 is TGTGCCAGCAGCTTAGGAGTGGCGGGAGTGGATGAGCAGTTCTTC. Protein: CASSLGVAGVDEQFF.

The rearrangement links TRBV4-1 to TRBJ2-3; 8 bases match TRBD2. The CDR3 is made up of 19 amino acids. CDR1 and CDR2 from the germline V gene are MGHRA and YSYEKL. After removal of 3 bases from V and 5 bases from J, the junction contained 19 bases not matched to a gene. DNA of the CDR3: TGCGCCAGCAGCCAGGAGCCCAGTTCAGGGACGGGGGGGATAGATACGCAGTATTTT. Its translation: CASSQEPSSGTGGIDTQYF.

This clone was observed at least ten times. V and J are TRBV12-3 or TRBV12-4 and TRBJ1-1, with D unclear. This CDR3 has 13 residues. V was clipped by 6 bases and J by 6 bases, with 14 bases between them. The CDR3 DNA is TGTGCCAGCAGCCAGACCTTCGGGGCTGAAGCTTTCTTT. It specifies CASSQTFGAEAFF.

The genes are TRBV19 and TRBJ1-1; 7 bases are a match to TRBD1. The J segment lost 0 bases and the V segment lost 5 bases, leaving 6 bases of the junction unmatched. Germline V gene data show CDR1 as LNHDA and CDR2 as SQIVND (reference sequence). The CDR3 is 15 residues long. CDR3 sequence (DNA): TGTGCCAGTAGTGGGGACAGACTAATGAACACTGAAGCTTTCTTT. Translated, it gives CASSGDRLMNTEAFF. The full variable domain, its missing parts supplied by reference TRBV19 and TRBJ1-1, is DGGITQSPKYLFRKEGQNVTLSCEQNLNHDAMYWYRQDPGQGLRLIYYSQIVNDFQKGDIAEGYSVSREKKESFPLTVTSAQKNPTAFYLCASSGDRLMNTEAFFGQGTRLTVV.

The rearrangement joins TRBV3-1 (or the pseudogene TRBV3-2) to TRBJ2-7; the D is unclear. In germline, CDR1 is LGHDT, CDR2 YNNKEL (reference sequence). Trimming took 3 bases from V and 6 from J, leaving 21 bases between them. This CDR3 region has 16 residues. The CDR3 DNA reads TGTGCCAGCAGCCAGGGCAGGATTATCGCTCCGCCCGAGCAGTACTTC. It yields the protein CASSQGRIIAPPEQYF.

The chain uses TRBV10-3 and TRBJ2-7, with 11 bases aligning to TRBD1. Trimming took 9 bases from V and 3 from J; bases not matched to a gene: 10. Germline V gene sequence: CDR1 ENHRY, CDR2 SYGVKD. The CDR3 has 15 residues. CDR3 DNA: TGTGCCATTCGACCCGGGACAGGGGGGAACTACGAGCAGTACTTC. Encoded protein: CAIRPGTGGNYEQYF.

CDR3 nucleotide sequence: TGTGCCAGCAGCTTAGTCCCTAGCTTCACAGATACGCAGTATTTT. Amino acid sequence: CASSLVPSFTDTQYF. This chain uses TRBV7-2 with TRBJ2-3; D is possibly TRBD2 (5 bases). The CDR3 length is 15 residues. CDR1 is SGHTA, CDR2 FQGNSA, per germline. Trimming pared 1 base from V and 2 bases from J, leaving 10 bases between.

The gene calls are TRBV6-5 and TRBJ2-7, with TRBD2 matching over 7 bases. The CDR3 loop spans 14 amino acids. From germline, CDR1 is MNHEY and CDR2 SVGAGI. Trimming took 8 bases from V and 3 from J; bases not matched to a gene: 10. DNA of the CDR3: TGTGCCAGCGTCCGGGACTACGTCTTCTACGAGCAGTACTTC. The encoded protein is CASVRDYVFYEQYF.

Here the CDR3 reads CASSLETSGDTQYF. The CDR3 DNA reads as TGTGCCAGCAGCTTAGAGACTAGCGGAGATACGCAGTATTTT. V usage is TRBV7-8 and J usage is TRBJ2-3; 9 positions match TRBD2. Trimming cost V 1 base and J 5 bases; bases outside gene matches: 1. The germline V gene has CDR1 SGHVS and CDR2 FQNEAQ. The CDR3 runs to 14 residues.

The chain carries TRBV6-5 and TRBJ2-1; 10 positions match TRBD2. The V segment lost 10 bases and the J segment 8 bases; nucleotides outside the gene matches: 11. The CDR3 spans 14 residues. Germline CDR1 reads MNHEY; CDR2 reads SVGAGI. CDR3 coding DNA: TGTGCCACCGAGTCCGGGACTAGCGTTCATGAGCAGTTCTTC. It specifies CATESGTSVHEQFF.

The chain is built from TRBV6-1 and TRBJ1-2; 8 positions match TRBD1. Germline V gives CDR1 MNHNS, CDR2 SASEGT. With V trimmed by 2 bases and J by 8 bases, 4 bases remained unmatched. CDR3 length: 13 amino acids. CDR3 bases: TGTGCCAGCAGTGAAACAGGGGGAAGGGGCTACACCTTC. Residues: CASSETGGRGYTF.

The chain combines TRBV5-1 with TRBJ2-5; 15 bases are shared with TRBD2. Looked up from germline, CDR1 is SGHRS and CDR2 is YFSETQ. V gave up 7 bases and J gave up 5 bases; unmatched junction bases: 6. The CDR3 contains 15 residues. CDR3 region: CASRTSGRGEETQYF. The CDR3 bases are TGCGCCAGCCGGACTAGCGGGAGGGGAGAGGAGACCCAGTACTTC. Supplemented by reference TRBV5-1 and TRBJ2-5, the full variable domain reads KAGVTQTPRYLIKTRGQQVTLSCSPISGHRSVSWYQQTPGQGLQFLFEYFSETQRNKGNFPGRFSGRQFSNSRSEMNVSTLELGDSALYLCASRTSGRGEETQYFGPGTRLLVL.

J is TRBJ1-1 and V is TRBV18; 7 bases line up with TRBD1. CDR3 length: 15 residues. Germline values: CDR1 KGHSH, CDR2 LQKENI. Trimming removed 4 bases from V and 0 bases from J; junction bases left unmatched: 5. In DNA form, the CDR3 reads TGTGCCAGCTCACTCGGACAGGTCATGAACACTGAAGCTTTCTTT. Translation gives CASSLGQVMNTEAFF.

This rearrangement joins TRBV4-2 to TRBJ2-3; tentatively, D is TRBD1 (5 bases). CDR3 length equals 16 residues. V was shortened by 1 base and J by 1 base, with 12 bases between the two germline ends. The germline V gene has CDR1 LGHNA and CDR2 YNFKEQ. In DNA form, the CDR3 reads TGTGCCAGCAGCCAAGGGGGCGGCAAACGCACAGATACGCAGTATTTT. This gives the protein CASSQGGGKRTDTQYF.

V and J are TRBV6-5 and TRBJ2-5, with D perhaps matching TRBD1 (6 bases). Germline values: CDR1 MNHEY, CDR2 SVGAGI. V was pared by 5 bases and J by 2 bases, with 9 bases between. This CDR3 region has 13 residues. CDR3 DNA sequence: TGTGCCAGCAGTAGGACAGTTCAAGAGACCCAGTACTTC. Translated, it gives CASSRTVQETQYF.

This rearrangement joins TRBV27 to TRBJ2-7, with D tentatively TRBD2 (6 bases). Trimming shortened V by 5 bases and J by 4 bases, and 24 bases separated the two germline ends. The CDR3 totals 17 residues. Germline V lookup: CDR1 MNHEY, CDR2 SMNVEV (reference sequence). The CDR3 spells CASSPRPAGLGGYEQYF. The CDR3 DNA sequence: TGTGCCAGCAGTCCGCGCCCCGCGGGACTGGGCGGGTACGAGCAGTACTTC.

The chain has TRBV13 and TRBJ2-2; 13 positions match TRBD2. The CDR3 is 16 residues long. V shed 5 bases, J shed 6 bases, and the junction held 6 bases outside the gene matches. Germline V gene sequence: CDR1 PRHDT, CDR2 FYEKMQ (reference sequence). This chain's CDR3 is CASSRTSGSSPGELFF. CDR3 coding DNA: TGTGCCAGCAGCCGGACTAGCGGGAGCTCGCCCGGGGAGCTGTTTTTT.

This chain joins TRBV29-1 and TRBJ1-3; D is undetermined. CDR3 length equals 13 residues. Germline CDR1 and CDR2: SQVTM and ANQGSEA. Between the trimmed V and J ends, which lost 3 bases and 4 bases, there was a span of 10 bases. DNA for the CDR3: TGCAGCGTTGAGGGCGAAGGCGGAAACACCATATATTTT. This gives the protein CSVEGEGGNTIYF.

This chain connects TRBV5-1 to TRBJ2-5; 7 bases are shared with TRBD2. In germline, CDR1 is SGHRS, CDR2 YFSETQ. V dropped 5 bases and J dropped 1; count of bases not matched to a gene: 8. The CDR3 covers 15 residues. CDR3: CASSHERDSQETQYF. The CDR3 bases are TGCGCCAGCAGTCATGAGCGGGACTCCCAAGAGACCCAGTACTTC.

The gene calls are TRBV12-5 and TRBJ1-5; 9 positions match TRBD1. Germline loops: CDR1 LGHNT, CDR2 FRNRAP. The CDR3 has 16 amino acids. Trimming removed 3 bases from V and 9 bases from J; junction bases left unmatched: 12. As DNA, the CDR3 is TGTGCTAGTGGTTTAGACTCCGGGACAGGGTTCTGGCCCCAGCATTTT. Encoded protein: CASGLDSGTGFWPQHF. The full variable domain, in which reference TRBV12-5 and TRBJ1-5 provide the parts outside the CDR3, is DARVTQTPRHKVTEMGQEVTMRCQPILGHNTVFWYRQTMMQGLELLAYFRNRAPLDDSGMPKDRFSAEMPDATLATLKIQPSEPRDSAVYFCASGLDSGTGFWPQHFGDGTRLSIL.

The chain couples TRBV11-2 to TRBJ2-5, with TRBD2 matching over 11 bases. V lost 5 bases and J lost 5; bases outside the gene matches: 19. Per the germline V gene, CDR1 is SGHAT and CDR2 is FQNNGV. The CDR3 sequence is 19 residues long. CDR3 residues: CASSPLPGIAGGDSETQYF. In nucleotides, the CDR3 is TGTGCCAGCAGCCCCCTGCCCGGTATAGCGGGAGGGGACTCGGAGACCCAGTACTTC.

The V and J genes are TRBV30 and TRBJ1-2; perhaps TRBD1 as D (6 bases). V shed 0 bases and J shed 4 bases, with 12 bases lying between them. This CDR3 has 14 amino acids. Germline CDR1 is GTSNPN and CDR2 is SVGIG (reference sequence). The CDR3 reads CAWSVQGRAYGYTF. The CDR3 nucleotides are TGTGCCTGGAGTGTGCAGGGGAGGGCCTATGGCTACACCTTC.